The rows below give T cell receptor beta chains drawn from one sample of a study of Tregs in tolerant kidney transplant recipients. These receptors have no identified antigens. Produced via immunoSEQ multiplex PCR; TCRdb's table is partial and in-frame only. The sample yields about 8,600 clones, approximately 46% seen once. Sequenced: CD4+ T cells from blood cultured with allogeneic cells. The receptors originated from a human donor in good health. CDR3s include the opening cysteine and the closing phenylalanine or tryptophan. The D gene is left open where the match is weak. Rows may omit the clone size; those that give it use once, few, many or a size class.

>.|TRBD2|TRBV9|TRBJ2-3
TGTGCCAGCAGCGTAGTCGGGGGGGGGACAGATACGCAGTATTTT
CASSVVGGGTDTQYF
>.|.|TRBV7-2|TRBJ2-3
TGTGCCAGCAGCTTAGCGCCATCTAGCTCAGATACGCAGTATTTT
CASSLAPSSSDTQYF
>.|.|TRBV2|TRBJ2-1
TGTGCCAACAGTGAATTGGTCCAATCTGGTGAGCAGTTCTTC
CANSELVQSGEQFF
>.|.|TRBV7-8|TRBJ2-2
TGTGCCAGCAGCTCGTGGTGGGGGCCGCACACCGGGGAGCTGTTTTTT
CASSSWWGPHTGELFF
>.|TRBD2|TRBV6-5|TRBJ2-7
TGTGCCAGCAGGCGACCGACCGGGAGGGAGCAGTACTTC
CASRRPTGREQYF
>.|.|TRBV27|TRBJ1-5
TGTGCCAGCAGTTTATCACCCCATAGCAATCAGCCCCAGCATTTT
CASSLSPHSNQPQHF
>.|TRBD1|TRBV6-5|TRBJ1-2
TGTGCCAGCACCGAGACAGGGAACTATGGCTACACCTTC
CASTETGNYGYTF
>.|TRBD1|TRBV7-9|TRBJ2-3
TGTGCCAGCAGCTTTGAGGGGGCAAGGGGAGATACGCAGTATTTT
CASSFEGARGDTQYF
>.|.|TRBV21-1|TRBJ2-7
TGTGCCAGCAGCACCGGGACAGGGGGCGCCGAGCAGTACTTC
CASSTGTGGAEQYF
>.|.|TRBV7-2|TRBJ1-2
TGTGCCAGCAGCTTATTAGGCTATGGCTACACCTTC
CASSLLGYGYTF
>few|.|TRBV7-9|TRBJ1-4
TGTGCCAGCAGCATCCGGGGGGGCAGTGAAAAACTGTTTTTT
CASSIRGGSEKLFF
>.|TRBD2|TRBV4-2|TRBJ2-6
TGTGCCAGCAGCCAAGATCCGGGGGGGGCTGGGGCCAACGTCCTGACTTTC
CASSQDPGGAGANVLTF
>once|.|TRBV6-1|TRBJ2-3
TGTGCCACGCACAGGTCCCGGAGGACAGATACGCAGTATTTT
CATHRSRRTDTQYF
>.|.|TRBV6-5|TRBJ2-1
TGTGCCAGCAGTTATGTTGGGGGATCGCAGGAGCAGTTCTTC
CASSYVGGSQEQFF
>.|TRBD1|TRBV5-5|TRBJ2-5
TGTGCCAGCAGCTTGGCGTCGCGACAGGGACCGGGAGAGACCCAGTACTTC
CASSLASRQGPGETQYF
>.|.|TRBV18|TRBJ1-2
TGTGCCAGCTCACCAATGGGCAACTATGGCTACACCTTC
CASSPMGNYGYTF
>many|TRBD1|TRBV7-8|TRBJ1-4
TGTGCCAGCAGACCCTGGGGACAGGCCACGTGGAAACTGTTTTTT
CASRPWGQATWKLFF
>medium-sized|TRBD1|TRBV2|TRBJ1-6
TGTGCCAGCAGGGAGACAGGGGCGAATTCACCCCTCCACTTT
CASRETGANSPLHF
>.|TRBD2|TRBV9|TRBJ2-2
TGTGCCAGCAGCGTAGATGCGGGAGGGGGGACCGGGGAGCTGTTTTTT
CASSVDAGGGTGELFF
>.|.|TRBV5-4|TRBJ1-1
TGTGCCACCTCTCGGGGGTTACGGCAGGGGAATTTT
CATSRGLRQGNF
>.|.|TRBV6-5|TRBJ2-7
TGTGCCAGCAGCCCACAGGGCTACGAGCAGTACTTC
CASSPQGYEQYF
>.|.|TRBV5-1|TRBJ1-2
TGCGCCAGCAGCTTGGCCTTCATAGCCGAGGAGGGCTACACCTTC
CASSLAFIAEEGYTF
>medium-sized|.|TRBV29-1|TRBJ1-2
TGCAGCGTTGGGGTGGAGAGAAACTATGGCTACACCTTC
CSVGVERNYGYTF
>medium-sized|.|TRBV16|TRBJ1-1
TGTGCCAGCAGCCAAATCCTAAGAGGATCTGAAGCTTTCTTT
CASSQILRGSEAFF